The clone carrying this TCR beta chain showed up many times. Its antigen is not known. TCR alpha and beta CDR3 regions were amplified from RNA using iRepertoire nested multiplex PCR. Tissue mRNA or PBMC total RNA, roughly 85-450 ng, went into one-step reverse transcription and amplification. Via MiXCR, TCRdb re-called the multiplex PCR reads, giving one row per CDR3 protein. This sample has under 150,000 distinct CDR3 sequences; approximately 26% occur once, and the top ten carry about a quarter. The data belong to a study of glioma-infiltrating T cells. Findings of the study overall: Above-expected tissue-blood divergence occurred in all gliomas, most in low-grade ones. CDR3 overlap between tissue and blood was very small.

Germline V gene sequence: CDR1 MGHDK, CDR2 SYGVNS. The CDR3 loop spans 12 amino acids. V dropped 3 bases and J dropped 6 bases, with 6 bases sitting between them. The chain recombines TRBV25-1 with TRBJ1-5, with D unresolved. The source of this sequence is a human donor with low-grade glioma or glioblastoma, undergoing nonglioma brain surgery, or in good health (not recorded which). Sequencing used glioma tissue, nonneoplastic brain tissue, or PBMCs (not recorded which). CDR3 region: CASSDGRQPQHF. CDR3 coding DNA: TGTGCCAGCAGTGACGGACGTCAGCCCCAGCATTTT.